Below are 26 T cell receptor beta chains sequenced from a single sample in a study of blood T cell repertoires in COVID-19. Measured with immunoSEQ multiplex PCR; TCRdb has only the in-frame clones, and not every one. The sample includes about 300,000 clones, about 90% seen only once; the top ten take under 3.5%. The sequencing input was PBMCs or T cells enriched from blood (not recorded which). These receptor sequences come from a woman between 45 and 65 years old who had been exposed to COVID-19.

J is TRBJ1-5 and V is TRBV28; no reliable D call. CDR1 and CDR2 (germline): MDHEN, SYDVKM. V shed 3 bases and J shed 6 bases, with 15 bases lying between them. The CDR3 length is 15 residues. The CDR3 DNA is TGTGCCAGCAGTTTTCCCTCCAGATTGGTTCAGCCCCAGCATTTT. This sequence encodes CASSFPSRLVQPQHF.

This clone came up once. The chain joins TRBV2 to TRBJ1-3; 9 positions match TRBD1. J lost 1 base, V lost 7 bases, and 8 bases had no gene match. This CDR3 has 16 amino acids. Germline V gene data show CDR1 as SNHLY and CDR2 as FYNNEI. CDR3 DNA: TGTGCCAGCACCCTACAGGGGGCTCAATCTGGAAACACCATATATTTT. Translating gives CASTLQGAQSGNTIYF.

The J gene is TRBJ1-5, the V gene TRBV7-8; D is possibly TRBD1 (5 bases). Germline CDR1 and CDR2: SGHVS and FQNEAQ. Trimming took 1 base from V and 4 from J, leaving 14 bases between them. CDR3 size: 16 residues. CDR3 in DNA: TGTGCCAGCAGCTTAGTTGGTCAGGGCCAAAATCAGCCCCAGCATTTT. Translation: CASSLVGQGQNQPQHF. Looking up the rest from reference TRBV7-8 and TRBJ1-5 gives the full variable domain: GAGVSQSPRYKVAKRGQDVALRCDPISGHVSLFWYQQALGQGPEFLTYFQNEAQLDKSGLPSDRFFAERPEGSVSTLKIQRTQQEDSAVYLCASSLVGQGQNQPQHFGDGTRLSIL.

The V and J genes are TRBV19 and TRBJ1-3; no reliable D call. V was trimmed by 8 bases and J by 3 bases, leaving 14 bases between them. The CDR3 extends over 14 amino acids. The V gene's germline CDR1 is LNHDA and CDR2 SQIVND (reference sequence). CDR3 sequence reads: CASVEGWGGNTIYF. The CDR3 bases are TGTGCCAGTGTCGAGGGATGGGGTGGAAACACCATATATTTT.

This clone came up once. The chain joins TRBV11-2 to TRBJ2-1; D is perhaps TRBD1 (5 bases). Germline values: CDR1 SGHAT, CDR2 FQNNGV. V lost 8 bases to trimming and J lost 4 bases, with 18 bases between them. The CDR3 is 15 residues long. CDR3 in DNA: TGTGCCAGCGGACGACAGATTGATGGGTACAATGAGCAGTTCTTC. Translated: CASGRQIDGYNEQFF. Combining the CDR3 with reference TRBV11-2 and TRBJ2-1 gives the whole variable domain EAGVAQSPRYKIIEKRQSVAFWCNPISGHATLYWYQQILGQGPKLLIQFQNNGVVDDSQLPKDRFSAERLKGVDSTLKIQPAKLEDSAVYLCASGRQIDGYNEQFFGPGTRLTVL.

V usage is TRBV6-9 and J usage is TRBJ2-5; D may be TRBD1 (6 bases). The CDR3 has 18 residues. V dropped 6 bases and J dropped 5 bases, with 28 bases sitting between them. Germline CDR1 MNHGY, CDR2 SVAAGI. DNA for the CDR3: TGTGCCAGCAGGATCCTGCGAACGAGACAGGAAGTCTGGGAGACCCAGTACTTC. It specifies CASRILRTRQEVWETQYF.

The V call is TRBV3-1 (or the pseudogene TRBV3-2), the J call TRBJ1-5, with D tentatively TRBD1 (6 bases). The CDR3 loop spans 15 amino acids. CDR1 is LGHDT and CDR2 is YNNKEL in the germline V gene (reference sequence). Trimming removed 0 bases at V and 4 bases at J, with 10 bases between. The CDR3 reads CASSQEGQTNQPQHF. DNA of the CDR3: TGTGCCAGCAGCCAAGAAGGACAGACAAATCAGCCCCAGCATTTT.

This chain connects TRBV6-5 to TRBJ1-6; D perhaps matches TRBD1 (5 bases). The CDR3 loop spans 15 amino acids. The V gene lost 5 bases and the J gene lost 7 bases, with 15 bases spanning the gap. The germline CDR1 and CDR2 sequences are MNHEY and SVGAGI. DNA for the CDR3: TGTGCCAGCAGTCCACGGGGGGGAAGGAATTCACCCCTCCACTTT. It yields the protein CASSPRGGRNSPLHF.

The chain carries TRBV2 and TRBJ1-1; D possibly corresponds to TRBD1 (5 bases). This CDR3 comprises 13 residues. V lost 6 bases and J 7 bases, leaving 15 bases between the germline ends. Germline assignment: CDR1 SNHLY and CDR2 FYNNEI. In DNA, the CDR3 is TGTGCCAGCAGGGGGCAGGTCGCTGGTGAAGCTTTCTTT. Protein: CASRGQVAGEAFF.

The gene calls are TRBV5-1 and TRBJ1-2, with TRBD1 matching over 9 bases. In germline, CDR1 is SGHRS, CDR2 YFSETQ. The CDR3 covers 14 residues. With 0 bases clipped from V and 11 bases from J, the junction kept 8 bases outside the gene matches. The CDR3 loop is CASSLGGTGSVYTF. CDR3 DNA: TGCGCCAGCAGCTTGGGTGGGACAGGGAGTGTTTACACCTTC.

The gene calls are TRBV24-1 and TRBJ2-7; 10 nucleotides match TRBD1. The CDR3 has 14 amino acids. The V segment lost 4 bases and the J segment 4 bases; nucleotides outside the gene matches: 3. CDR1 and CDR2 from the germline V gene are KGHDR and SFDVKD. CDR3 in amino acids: CATSDRDRGYEQYF. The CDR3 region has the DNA TGTGCCACCAGTGACCGGGACAGGGGTTACGAGCAGTACTTC.

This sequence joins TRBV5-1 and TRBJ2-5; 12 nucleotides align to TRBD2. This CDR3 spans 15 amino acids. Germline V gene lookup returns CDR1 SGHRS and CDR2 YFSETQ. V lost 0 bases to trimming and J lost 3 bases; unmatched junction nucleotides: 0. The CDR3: CASSLGTSGEETQYF. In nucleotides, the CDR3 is TGCGCCAGCAGCTTGGGGACTAGCGGGGAAGAGACCCAGTACTTC.

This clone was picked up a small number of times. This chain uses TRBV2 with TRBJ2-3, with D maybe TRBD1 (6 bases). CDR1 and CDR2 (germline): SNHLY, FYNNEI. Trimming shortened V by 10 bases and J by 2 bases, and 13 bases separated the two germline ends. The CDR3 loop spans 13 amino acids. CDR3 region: CATQGTSTDTQYF. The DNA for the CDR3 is TGTGCCACCCAGGGGACATCCACAGATACGCAGTATTTT.

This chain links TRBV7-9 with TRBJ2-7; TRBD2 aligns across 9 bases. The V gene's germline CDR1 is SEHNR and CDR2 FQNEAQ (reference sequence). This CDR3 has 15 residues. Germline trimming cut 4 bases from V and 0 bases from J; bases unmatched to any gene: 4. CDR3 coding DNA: TGTGCCAGCAGCTCTAGCGGGACAGACTCCTACGAGCAGTACTTC. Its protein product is CASSSSGTDSYEQYF.

The CDR3 DNA follows: TGTGCCAGCTCACTCCAGGGGATGGGGTCCCAAGAGACCCAGTACTTC. This sequence encodes CASSLQGMGSQETQYF. The V and J genes are TRBV18 and TRBJ2-5; D possibly corresponds to TRBD1 (6 bases). The CDR3 covers 16 residues. V was trimmed by 4 bases and J by 1 base, leaving 16 bases between them. CDR1 and CDR2 (germline): KGHSH, LQKENI.

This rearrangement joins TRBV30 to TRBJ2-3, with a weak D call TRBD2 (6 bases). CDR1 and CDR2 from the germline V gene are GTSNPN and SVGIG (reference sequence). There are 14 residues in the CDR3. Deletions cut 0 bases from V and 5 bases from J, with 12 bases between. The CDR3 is CAWSVGLRGDTQYF. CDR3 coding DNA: TGTGCCTGGAGTGTAGGCCTGCGGGGAGATACGCAGTATTTT.

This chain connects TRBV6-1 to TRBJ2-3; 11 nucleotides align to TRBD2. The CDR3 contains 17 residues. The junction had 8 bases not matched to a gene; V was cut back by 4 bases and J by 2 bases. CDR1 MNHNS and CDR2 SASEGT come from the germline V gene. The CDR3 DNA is TGTGCCAGCAGTGCACGGGGACTAGCGGAGATCACAGATACGCAGTATTTT. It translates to CASSARGLAEITDTQYF.

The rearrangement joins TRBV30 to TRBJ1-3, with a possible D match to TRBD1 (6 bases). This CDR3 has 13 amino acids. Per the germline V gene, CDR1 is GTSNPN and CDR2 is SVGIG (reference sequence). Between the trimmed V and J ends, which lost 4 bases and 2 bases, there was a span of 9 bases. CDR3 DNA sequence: TGTGCCTGGAACAGGGAAACTGGAAACACCATATATTTT. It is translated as CAWNRETGNTIYF.

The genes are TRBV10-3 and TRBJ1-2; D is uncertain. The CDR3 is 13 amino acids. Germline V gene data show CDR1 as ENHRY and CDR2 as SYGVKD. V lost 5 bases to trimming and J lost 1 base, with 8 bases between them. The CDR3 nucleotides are TGTGCCATCAGTCAGACGGGTAACTATGGCTACACCTTC. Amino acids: CAISQTGNYGYTF.

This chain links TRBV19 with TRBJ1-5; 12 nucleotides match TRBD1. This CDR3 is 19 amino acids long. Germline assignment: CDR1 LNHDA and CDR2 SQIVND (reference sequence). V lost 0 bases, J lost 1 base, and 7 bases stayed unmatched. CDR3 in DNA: TGTGCCAGTAGTATAGAAGGGACAGGGGGCTGGGGGAGCAATCAGCCCCAGCATTTT. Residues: CASSIEGTGGWGSNQPQHF.

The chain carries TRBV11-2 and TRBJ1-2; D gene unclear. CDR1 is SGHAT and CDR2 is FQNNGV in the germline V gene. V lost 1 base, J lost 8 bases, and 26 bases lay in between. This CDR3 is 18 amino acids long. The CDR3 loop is CASSLGLPSAIQRGGYTF. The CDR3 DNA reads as TGTGCCAGCAGCTTAGGATTGCCGTCAGCGATACAAAGAGGAGGCTACACCTTC.

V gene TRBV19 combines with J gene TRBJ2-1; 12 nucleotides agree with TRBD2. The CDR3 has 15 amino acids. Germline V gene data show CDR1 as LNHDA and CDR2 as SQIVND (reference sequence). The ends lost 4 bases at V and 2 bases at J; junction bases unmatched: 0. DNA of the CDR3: TGTGCCAGTAGTACTAGCGGGGGGGCCTACAATGAGCAGTTCTTC. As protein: CASSTSGGAYNEQFF.

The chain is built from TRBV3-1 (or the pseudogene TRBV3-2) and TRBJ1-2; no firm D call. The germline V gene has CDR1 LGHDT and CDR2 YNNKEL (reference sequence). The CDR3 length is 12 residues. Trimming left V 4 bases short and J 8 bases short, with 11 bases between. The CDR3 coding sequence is TGTGCCAGCAGCCTGCGGACGGGGGGCTACACCTTC. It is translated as CASSLRTGGYTF.

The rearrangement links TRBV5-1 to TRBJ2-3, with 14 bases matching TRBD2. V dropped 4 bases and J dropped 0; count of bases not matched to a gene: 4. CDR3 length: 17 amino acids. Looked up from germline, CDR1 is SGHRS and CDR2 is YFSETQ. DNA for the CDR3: TGCGCCAGCAGCCGGACTAGCGGGGGGTCTAGCACAGATACGCAGTATTTT. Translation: CASSRTSGGSSTDTQYF. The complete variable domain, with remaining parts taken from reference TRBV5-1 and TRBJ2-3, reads KAGVTQTPRYLIKTRGQQVTLSCSPISGHRSVSWYQQTPGQGLQFLFEYFSETQRNKGNFPGRFSGRQFSNSRSEMNVSTLELGDSALYLCASSRTSGGSSTDTQYFGPGTRLTVL.

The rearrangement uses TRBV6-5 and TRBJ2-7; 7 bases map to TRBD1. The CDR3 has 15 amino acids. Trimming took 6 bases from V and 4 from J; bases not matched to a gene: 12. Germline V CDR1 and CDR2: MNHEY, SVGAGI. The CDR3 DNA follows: TGTGCCAGCAGCCCGAGGGGCCAGGGGGTATACGAGCAGTACTTC. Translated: CASSPRGQGVYEQYF.

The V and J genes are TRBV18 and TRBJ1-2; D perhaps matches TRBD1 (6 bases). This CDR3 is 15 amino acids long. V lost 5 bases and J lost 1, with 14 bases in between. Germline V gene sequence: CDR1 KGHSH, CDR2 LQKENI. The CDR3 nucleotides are TGTGCCAGCTCAGCGACAGGAGATTTTAACTATGGCTACACCTTC. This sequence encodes CASSATGDFNYGYTF.